This entry lists 17 T cell receptor beta chains sequenced from one sample in a study of cytomegalovirus exposure and HLA in healthy donors. This table comes from immunoSEQ multiplex PCR, and its TCRdb copy is limited to in-frame clones, with some not included. This sample has 140,000 or so clones; roughly 89% occur once, and the top ten carry about 8.2%. The specimen was PBMCs. The receptors derive from a woman between 18 and 29 years old in good health and CMV-seropositive.

The chain uses TRBV5-8 and TRBJ2-3; 9 bases align to TRBD1. CDR1 is SGHTS, CDR2 YDEGEE, per germline. The CDR3 loop spans 14 amino acids. V shed 4 bases and J 6 bases; nucleotides not matched to a gene: 6. This chain's CDR3 is CASSRGTGWDTQYF. Here the CDR3 DNA reads TGTGCCAGCAGCCGCGGGACAGGGTGGGATACGCAGTATTTT.

The chain has TRBV2 and TRBJ2-2; D is possibly TRBD1 (6 bases). Germline lookup yields CDR1 SNHLY and CDR2 FYNNEI. The CDR3 totals 14 residues. Trimming removed 6 bases at V and 6 bases at J, with 14 bases between. The CDR3 region is CASRGDIGAGELFF. The DNA for the CDR3 is TGTGCCAGCAGAGGGGACATAGGGGCCGGGGAGCTGTTTTTT.

This clone was seen only once. V is TRBV30 and J is TRBJ2-6, with D unclear. Trimming pared 4 bases from V and 4 bases from J, leaving 5 bases between. The CDR3 sequence is 12 residues long. From germline, CDR1 is GTSNPN and CDR2 SVGIG (reference sequence). The CDR3 here is CAWTLGANVLTF. The CDR3 bases are TGTGCCTGGACCCTAGGGGCCAACGTCCTGACTTTC.

The chain combines TRBV11-2 with TRBJ2-1; 7 bases are a match to TRBD2. Trimming removed 5 bases from V and 12 bases from J; junction bases left unmatched: 13. Germline V lookup: CDR1 SGHAT, CDR2 FQNNGV. The CDR3 is 14 amino acids. CDR3 nucleotide sequence: TGTGCCAGCAGCCCCCGACTAGCAGCCCCTGGGCAGTTCTTC. It yields the protein CASSPRLAAPGQFF.

V usage is TRBV4-2 and J usage is TRBJ2-3; TRBD2 is a possible D gene (6 bases). Germline assignment: CDR1 LGHNA and CDR2 YNFKEQ. This CDR3 is 13 amino acids long. Trimming removed 9 bases from V and 0 bases from J, with 10 bases in between. The CDR3 DNA reads as TGTGCCAGTTCGGCGGGGAGCACAGATACGCAGTATTTT. It yields the protein CASSAGSTDTQYF.

V gene TRBV30 combines with J gene TRBJ2-3; TRBD2 aligns across 9 bases. Unmatched junction bases numbered 5, after V lost 2 bases and J lost 2 bases. Germline V gene sequence: CDR1 GTSNPN, CDR2 SVGIG (reference sequence). This CDR3 spans 15 amino acids. The CDR3 is CAWSRLAANTDTQYF. CDR3 in DNA: TGTGCCTGGAGTAGACTAGCGGCCAACACAGATACGCAGTATTTT.

The chain has TRBV30 and TRBJ2-7; 8 bases align to TRBD2. Per the germline V gene, CDR1 is GTSNPN and CDR2 is SVGIG (reference sequence). Trimming took 0 bases from V and 6 from J; bases not matched to a gene: 4. There are 13 residues in the CDR3. This chain's CDR3 is CAWSVTAGGEQYF. The CDR3 nucleotides read TGTGCCTGGAGTGTAACGGCGGGGGGCGAGCAGTACTTC.

The genes are TRBV6-6 and TRBJ1-2; 10 bases fit TRBD1. The V segment lost 0 bases and the J segment 3 bases; nucleotides outside the gene matches: 1. This CDR3 is 15 amino acids long. CDR1 MNHNY and CDR2 SVGAGI come from the germline V gene (reference sequence). CDR3 protein: CASSYSTGGDYGYTF. Here the CDR3 DNA reads TGTGCCAGCAGTTACTCGACAGGGGGCGACTATGGCTACACCTTC.

In this sample, this clone turned up a few times. The V gene is TRBV7-2, the J gene TRBJ1-2, with a tentative D call TRBD1 (5 bases). Germline V lookup: CDR1 SGHTA, CDR2 FQGNSA. Trimming removed 1 base at V and 7 bases at J, with 13 bases between. CDR3 size: 14 residues. The CDR3 protein is CASSLEFRDPGYTF. The DNA of the CDR3 is TGTGCCAGCAGCTTAGAATTCAGGGATCCTGGCTACACCTTC. The full variable domain, completed using reference TRBV7-2 and TRBJ1-2, is GAGVSQSPSNKVTEKGKDVELRCDPISGHTALYWYRQSLGQGLEFLIYFQGNSAPDKSGLPSDRFSAERTGGSVSTLTIQRTQQEDSAVYLCASSLEFRDPGYTFGSGTRLTVV.

The gene calls are TRBV28 and TRBJ2-7; a possible D gene is TRBD2 (6 bases). Germline V gene lookup returns CDR1 MDHEN and CDR2 SYDVKM. The V and J ends lost 7 bases and 4 bases respectively, with 14 bases between them. The CDR3 sequence is 13 residues long. The CDR3 DNA reads as TGTGCCAGCACCCGGAGGGCAGGATACGAGCAGTACTTC. It translates to CASTRRAGYEQYF.

The chain employs TRBV5-1 and TRBJ2-2, with D uncertain. This CDR3 has 12 residues. Trimming left V 6 bases short and J 4 bases short, with 7 bases between. Germline CDR1 is SGHRS and CDR2 is YFSETQ. This CDR3 is CASNLRTGELFF. CDR3 DNA: TGCGCCAGCAACCTGCGCACCGGGGAGCTGTTTTTT.

The rearrangement links TRBV7-9 to TRBJ1-2; 7 bases fit TRBD1. V shed 1 base and J 3 bases; nucleotides not matched to a gene: 2. This CDR3 has 14 amino acids. Per the germline V gene, CDR1 is SEHNR and CDR2 is FQNEAQ (reference sequence). The CDR3 spells CASSLGGQHYGYTF. The CDR3 DNA sequence: TGTGCCAGCAGCTTAGGGGGACAGCACTATGGCTACACCTTC. Full variable domain (missing parts from reference TRBV7-9 and TRBJ1-2): DTGVSQNPRHKITKRGQNVTFRCDPISEHNRLYWYRQTLGQGPEFLTYFQNEAQLEKSRLLSDRFSAERPKGSFSTLEIQRTEQGDSAMYLCASSLGGQHYGYTFGSGTRLTVV.

The chain links TRBV11-2 to TRBJ2-7; 8 bases are shared with TRBD2. Losses at the gene ends were 1 base for V and 1 base for J; bases not matched to a gene: 6. This CDR3 spans 16 amino acids. CDR1 and CDR2 from the germline V gene are SGHAT and FQNNGV. CDR3 in DNA: TGTGCCAGCAGCTTAGGTCCTAGCGGGTCTTCCTACGAGCAGTACTTC. Protein product: CASSLGPSGSSYEQYF.

The V gene is TRBV12-2, the J gene TRBJ1-6; the tabulated D call, TRBD1, remains unverified against the DNA. TRBV12-2 is tagged as a pseudogene. The CDR3 sequence is 20 residues long. This CDR3 is CASRLDGTGDNSSYNSPLHF. Here the CDR3 DNA reads TGTGCAAGTCGCTTAGATGGGACAGGGGATAATTCCTCCTATAATTCACCCCTCCACTTT.

The rearrangement uses TRBV5-8 and TRBJ2-5; 8 nucleotides agree with TRBD1. V lost 4 bases, J lost 3 bases, and 5 bases stayed unmatched. CDR1 SGHTS and CDR2 YDEGEE come from the germline V gene. The CDR3 loop spans 14 amino acids. The chain's CDR3 is CASSKRTGKETQYF. The CDR3 nucleotides are TGTGCCAGCAGCAAGCGGACAGGGAAAGAGACCCAGTACTTC.

The V call is TRBV29-1, the J call TRBJ1-4; D may be TRBD1 (6 bases). Germline V gene lookup returns CDR1 SQVTM and CDR2 ANQGSEA. The ends were cut back, 7 bases at V and 0 bases at J, with 9 bases in the middle. The CDR3 sequence is 13 residues long. CDR3 sequence: CSAQGATNEKLFF. DNA of the CDR3: TGCAGCGCACAGGGAGCAACTAATGAAAAACTGTTTTTT.

This clone is a singleton in its sample. The chain carries TRBV19 and TRBJ1-2; 9 nucleotides agree with TRBD1. V shed 5 bases and J 7 bases; nucleotides not matched to a gene: 2. CDR1 and CDR2 (germline): LNHDA, SQIVND (reference sequence). This CDR3 spans 12 amino acids. CDR3 DNA: TGTGCCAGTAGTTCGGGACAGGGTGGCTACACCTTC. Translated, it gives CASSSGQGGYTF.